What follows describes a single T cell receptor (beta chain). Its antigen is not known. The record originates from a study of T cell responses to AZD1222 COVID-19 vaccine. Study details: Second-dose groups at about 4 or about 12 weeks were pooled.

The table came from immunoSEQ multiplex PCR; TCRdb's copy has only in-frame clones and leaves some out. The sample yields about 100,000 clones, approximately 90% seen once. General study points: The reported proportion of spike-specific TCRs targeting unmutated variant regions was nearly half. A mostly white British donor set with more females was recruited, and clonal diversity was possibly underestimated. Repertoire samples came only from after the peak T cell response.

The CDR3 is 15 amino acids. CDR1 is LGHDT, CDR2 YNNKEL, per germline (reference sequence). V shed 3 bases, J shed 5 bases, and the junction held 8 bases outside the gene matches. The chain has TRBV3-1 (or the pseudogene TRBV3-2) and TRBJ2-5, with TRBD1 identical over 8 bases. The TCR was taken from an adult in good health. Specimen: peripheral blood, collected on day 0 of AZD1222 vaccination. The CDR3 coding sequence is TGTGCCAGCAGCCAGAATAGACAGGGGTCCGAGACCCAGTACTTC. Translated, it gives CASSQNRQGSETQYF.